The rows below give T cell receptor beta chains drawn from one sample of a study of cytomegalovirus exposure and HLA in healthy donors. Sequenced by immunoSEQ multiplex PCR; TCRdb stores in-frame clones only, minus some. The sample holds roughly 180,000 clones; about three quarters are singletons and the top ten take 2.5%. The sequenced material came from PBMCs. The receptors shown here come from a female donor in good health and CMV-seronegative. CDR3s include the opening cysteine and the closing phenylalanine or tryptophan. The D gene is left open where the match is weak. For some rows the clone size is stated as once, few or many, or as a class when expanded; others skip it.

TRBV27	NA	TRBJ2-7	NA	TGTGCCAGCGCCCTTTTGGCACGAAAACAGTACGAGCAGTACTTC	CASALLARKQYEQYF
TRBV9	NA	TRBJ2-7	TRBD1	TGTGCCAGCAGCCCCCGGGACAGCCTGACCTACGAGCAGTACTTC	CASSPRDSLTYEQYF
TRBV29-1	once	TRBJ1-2	NA	TGCAGCGGCACCACGGACGGGAGAGGAGGCTACACCTTC	CSGTTDGRGGYTF
TRBV5-1	NA	TRBJ2-2	TRBD1	TGCGCCAGCAGCACTTCCGGGACAGGGACCACCGGGGAGCTGTTTTTT	CASSTSGTGTTGELFF
TRBV28	once	TRBJ2-1	NA	TGTGCCAGCAGTTCCCCGGTGGGAGCGGGTACCTACAATGAGCAGTTCTTC	CASSSPVGAGTYNEQFF
TRBV4-1	once	TRBJ1-6	TRBD1	TGCGCCAGCAGCCAAGACCTCACCGGGACAGGGCAGGCACCCCTCCACTTT	CASSQDLTGTGQAPLHF
TRBV30	NA	TRBJ1-1	NA	TGTGCCTGGAGTGTATGGGGGCAGGACCCCTCTGGTTTCTTT	CAWSVWGQDPSGFF
TRBV27	NA	TRBJ1-2	TRBD1	TGTGCCAGCAGTTCTTTAAATGACAGGGGGCTGGCCTATGGCTACACCTTC	CASSSLNDRGLAYGYTF
TRBV15	NA	TRBJ1-2	NA	TGTGCCACCAGCAGAGATCCGGCAGGTTCTAACTATGGCTACACCTTC	CATSRDPAGSNYGYTF
TRBV4-2	few	TRBJ1-4	TRBD1	TGTGCCAGCAGCCTCGAGGGACAGGGTAATGAAAAACTGTTTTTT	CASSLEGQGNEKLFF
TRBV6-1	NA	TRBJ1-3	NA	TGTGCCAGCAGTAACCAGTACTCTGGAAACACCATATATTTT	CASSNQYSGNTIYF
TRBV19	NA	TRBJ2-7	NA	TGTGCCAGTAGTATGGGCAGCCACTTTCTTTCCTACGAGCAGTACTTC	CASSMGSHFLSYEQYF
TRBV19	NA	TRBJ2-7	NA	TGTGCCAGTAGTATTCGTCTCGCGGGACAGCGCTACGAGCAGTACTTC	CASSIRLAGQRYEQYF
TRBV4-2	few	TRBJ1-5	TRBD1	TGTGCCAGCAGCTCGAGTAACAGGGGGCGAAATCAGCCCCAGCATTTT	CASSSSNRGRNQPQHF
TRBV2	NA	TRBJ1-5	NA	TGTGCCAGCAGTGTATTACGGAGGGATAGCAATCAGCCCCAGCATTTT	CASSVLRRDSNQPQHF
TRBV19	once	TRBJ2-7	TRBD1	TGTGCCAGTAGTACCACCGGGACAGGGGACTACGAGCAGTACTTC	CASSTTGTGDYEQYF
TRBV15	NA	TRBJ1-1	NA	TGTGCCACCAGCGAAGGCGGAGGGACCCGAAGTGCTGAAGCTTTCTTT	CATSEGGGTRSAEAFF
TRBV7-6	few	TRBJ2-2	TRBD1	TGTGCCAGCAGCTTATCGATTCCAGGGGGCACGGACACCGGGGAGCTGTTTTTT	CASSLSIPGGTDTGELFF
TRBV6-1	NA	TRBJ2-5	NA	TGTGCCGTTGGGGCCAGGGTGGTAGAGACCCAGTACTTC	CAVGARVVETQYF
TRBV5-6	NA	TRBJ2-5	NA	TGTGCCAGCAGCTTGGTAGCTAACCAAGAGACCCAGTACTTC	CASSLVANQETQYF
TRBV10-1	NA	TRBJ1-1	NA	TGCGCCAGCACCCCCACAAAGCGGGAGGAAGGCACTGAAGCTTTCTTT	CASTPTKREEGTEAFF
TRBV7-9	NA	TRBJ1-2	NA	TGTTCCAGCAGCTCAGAGGAGCGGTTAACTAACTATGGCTACACCTTC	CSSSSEERLTNYGYTF
TRBV5-1	NA	TRBJ2-5	TRBD2	TGCGCCAGCAGCTCCGGACTAGCGGGAGACGTTATTGAGACCCAGTACTTC	CASSSGLAGDVIETQYF
TRBV7-2	NA	TRBJ2-2	NA	TGTGCCAGCAGCTTTGGCTCCCTCGCCGGGGAGCTGTTTTTT	CASSFGSLAGELFF
TRBV4-3	NA	TRBJ1-6	NA	TGCGCCAGCAGCCAAGTGGCCAGCGCGAATTCACCCCTCCACTTT	CASSQVASANSPLHF
TRBV4-3	NA	TRBJ2-7	TRBD2	TGCGCCAGCAGCCAAGGGACTAGCGGGAGACACGAGCAGTACTTC	CASSQGTSGRHEQYF
TRBV28	NA	TRBJ1-4	TRBD1	TGTGCCAGCAGTTCCTCCGGGACAGGGGCTGAAAAACTGTTTTTT	CASSSSGTGAEKLFF
TRBV4-3	once	TRBJ2-3	TRBD2	TGCGCCAGCAGCCAAGATGAGGGACTAGTGTCAGATACGCAGTATTTT	CASSQDEGLVSDTQYF
TRBV5-8	NA	TRBJ1-3	NA	TGTGCCAGCAGCTTGGCGGGGATCTCTGGAAACACCATATATTTT	CASSLAGISGNTIYF
TRBV7-2	NA	TRBJ2-3	NA	TGTGCCAGCAGCTCGCCGGGAAGCACAGATACGCAGTATTTT	CASSSPGSTDTQYF
TRBV5-1	NA	TRBJ2-3	TRBD2	TGCGCCAGCAGCTTACCGCTAGCGGGGAACACAGATACGCAGTATTTT	CASSLPLAGNTDTQYF
TRBV11-2	NA	TRBJ2-3	NA	TGTGCCAGCAGCTTTCACGTCGGGGGTGGGGTCGATACGCAGTATTTT	CASSFHVGGGVDTQYF
TRBV18	NA	TRBJ2-5	TRBD1	TGTGCCAGCTCACCAGGGACAGCCGGGACCCAGTACTTC	CASSPGTAGTQYF
TRBV27	NA	TRBJ1-3	NA	TGTGCCAGCAGTTTATCACATCCTAGCTCTGGAAACACCATATATTTT	CASSLSHPSSGNTIYF
TRBV5-1	NA	TRBJ2-7	TRBD1	TGCGCCAGCAGCCCCAGGGGGTCTCCGGCTCGGGACGAGCAGTACTTC	CASSPRGSPARDEQYF
TRBV27	NA	TRBJ1-2	NA	TGTGCCAGCAGTTTCCACCTCGGGGGTTCCGGTGGCTACACCTTC	CASSFHLGGSGGYTF
TRBV6-5	NA	TRBJ2-7	NA	TGTGCCAGCAGTTATCGACAGTCCTACGAGCAGTACTTC	CASSYRQSYEQYF
TRBV11-2	NA	TRBJ2-5	NA	TGTGCCAGCACCCTCGCGGGGTTTCAAGAGACCCAGTACTTC	CASTLAGFQETQYF
TRBV11-2	NA	TRBJ1-1	NA	TGTGCCAGCAGCTTTAGGGGGGGTAACACTGAAGCTTTCTTT	CASSFRGGNTEAFF
TRBV6-1	NA	TRBJ2-2	TRBD2	TGTGCCAGCAGTGGTCCGGGACTAGCGGGCACCGGGGAGCTGTTTTTT	CASSGPGLAGTGELFF
TRBV13	NA	TRBJ2-7	NA	TGTGCCAGCAGCTTAGGGTGGGGGGGGGCCGAGCAGTACTTC	CASSLGWGGAEQYF
TRBV6-5	NA	TRBJ2-3	TRBD2	TGTGCCAGCAGGGGGACTACCTCAGATACGCAGTATTTT	CASRGTTSDTQYF
TRBV4-1	NA	TRBJ2-5	TRBD2	TGCGCCAGCGGTATCAGGGAGGGGGAGACCCAGTACTTC	CASGIREGETQYF
TRBV5-5	NA	TRBJ2-7	TRBD1	TGTGCCAGCAGCTCCCGTGACAGGGGTTCCTACGAGCAGTACTTC	CASSSRDRGSYEQYF
TRBV25-1	NA	TRBJ1-6	NA	TGTGCCAGCAGTGTAACGGATAATTCACCCCTCCACTTT	CASSVTDNSPLHF
TRBV21-1	once	TRBJ2-1	NA	TGTGCCAGCAGCAGCCAAAGAAGGGTCGGGATGAGGAATGAGCAGTTCTTC	CASSSQRRVGMRNEQFF
TRBV7-2	NA	TRBJ2-7	TRBD2	TGTGCCAGCAGCTTAAGGCCGAGCGGGGGCTACGAGCAGTACTTC	CASSLRPSGGYEQYF
TRBV6-6	once	TRBJ1-3	NA	TGTGCCAGCAATACAGGGAGCTCTGGAAACACCATATATTTT	CASNTGSSGNTIYF
TRBV5-1	NA	TRBJ1-5	TRBD1	TGCGCCAGCAGCCCCGACAGGGCCAATCAGCCCCAGCATTTT	CASSPDRANQPQHF
TRBV7-2	once	TRBJ2-3	TRBD2	TGTGCCAGCAGCTTAACCGGGACTAGCCCTGGCACAGATACGCAGTATTTT	CASSLTGTSPGTDTQYF
TRBV7-9	few	TRBJ2-2	NA	TGTGCCGGCCCTCCCCCTACTAGCAGCGTCGGCACCGGGGAGCTGTTTTTT	CAGPPPTSSVGTGELFF
TRBV5-1	NA	TRBJ1-2	NA	TGCGCCAGCAGCTTGGCCGCCGGGGGAGACGGCTACACCTTC	CASSLAAGGDGYTF
TRBV7-2	NA	TRBJ1-2	NA	TGTGCCAGCAGCTTAGAGGGGCTTAACTATGGCTACACCTTC	CASSLEGLNYGYTF
TRBV7-2	few	TRBJ2-2	NA	TGTGCCAGCAGCTTACAGGGGAACACCGGGGAGCTGTTTTTT	CASSLQGNTGELFF
TRBV18	few	TRBJ2-7	TRBD1	TGTGCCAGCTCCCTGGGACAGGGCAACTACGAGCAGTACTTC	CASSLGQGNYEQYF